This T cell receptor (beta chain) was identified during a study of identifying expanded T cells in peripheral blood. Overall study results and limits: Differentially abundant clones: 1 to 1.5 between replicates, about 17 at two to three weeks, less than 20 at four.

Data came from immunoSEQ multiplex PCR; TCRdb stores just in-frame clones and leaves some out. Altogether about 58,000 clones are present, about four fifths being singletons, with the ten largest covering about 15%. Worth noting for this clone: Its cognate antigen is unknown.

V was clipped by 4 bases and J by 3 bases; unmatched bases: 7. CDR1 and CDR2 (germline): SGHRS, YFSETQ. This CDR3 contains 15 residues. This chain connects TRBV5-1 to TRBJ2-5; 9 nucleotides align to TRBD2. Input material: blood. The clonotype originates from a person aged 18 to 75 in good health. CDR3 protein: CASSMTSGAEETQYF. CDR3 nucleotides: TGCGCCAGCAGCATGACTAGCGGCGCCGAAGAGACCCAGTACTTC.